The clone carrying this T cell receptor beta chain counts as medium-sized. Its specificity is not known. CDR1 is SGHVS, CDR2 FQNEAQ, per germline. CDR3 length: 14 residues. V was pared by 2 bases and J by 2 bases, with 9 bases between. This sample stems from a study of CD8+ T cells in alopecia areata. RNA was extracted and reverse transcribed into cDNA as the sequencing template. The method was immunoSEQ multiplex PCR; TCRdb's version includes in-frame clones alone and lacks a portion of them. The sample holds fewer than 110,000 clones, around 59% seen once. CD4+ and CD8+ T cells were sorted from PBMCs stained for CD3, CD4 and CD8. General study points: Among patients, TCR sharing was less clear than in mice, a difference possibly due in part to HLA diversity in the patient population.

Sequenced input: CD4+ T cells sorted from blood. This sequence originates from a human donor in good health. This chain connects TRBV7-8 to TRBJ2-5; D not resolved. CDR3 amino acids: CASSLIIGQETQYF. CDR3 nucleotides: TGTGCCAGCAGCTTAATTATTGGTCAAGAGACCCAGTACTTC.